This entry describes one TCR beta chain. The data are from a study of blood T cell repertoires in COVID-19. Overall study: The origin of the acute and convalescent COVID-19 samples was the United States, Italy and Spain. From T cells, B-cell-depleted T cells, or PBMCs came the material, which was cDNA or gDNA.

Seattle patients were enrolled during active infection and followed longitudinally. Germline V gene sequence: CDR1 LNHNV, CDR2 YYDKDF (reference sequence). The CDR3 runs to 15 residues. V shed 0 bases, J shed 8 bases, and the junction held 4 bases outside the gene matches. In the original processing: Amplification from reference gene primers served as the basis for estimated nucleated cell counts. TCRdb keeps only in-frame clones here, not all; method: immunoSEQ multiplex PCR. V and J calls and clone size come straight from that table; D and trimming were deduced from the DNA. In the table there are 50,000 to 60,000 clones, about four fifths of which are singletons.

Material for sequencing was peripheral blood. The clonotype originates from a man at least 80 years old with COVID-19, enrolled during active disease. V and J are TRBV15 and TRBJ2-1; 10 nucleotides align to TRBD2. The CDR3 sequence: CATSRELAGTDEQFF. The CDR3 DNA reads TGTGCCACCAGCAGAGAACTAGCGGGGACTGATGAGCAGTTCTTC. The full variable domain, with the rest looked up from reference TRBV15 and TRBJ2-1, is DAMVIQNPRYQVTQFGKPVTLSCSQTLNHNVMYWYQQKSSQAPKLLFHYYDKDFNNEADTPDNFQSRRPNTSFCFLDIRSPGLGDTAMYLCATSRELAGTDEQFFGPGTRLTVL.